Below, 3 T cell receptor beta chains from the same sample are listed, as sequenced in a study of T-cell reconstitution after alpha-beta-depleted transplantation in children. The TCRbeta library incorporated unique molecular identifiers. TCRdb recomputed calls from the PCR reads with MiXCR, one row per CDR3 protein. Counted here are about 350,000 distinct CDR3 sequences, 15% to 20% occurring once; the ten biggest clones make up approximately 44%. The sequencing here drew on PBMCs, mostly from graft donor cells, taken 360 days after TCRalphabeta/CD19-depleted stem cell transplant. Every receptor here comes from a male patient under 10 years old who had a stem cell transplant for acute lymphoblastic leukemia, so the T cells may come from the graft donor.

This clonotype was detected only a few times. The chain uses TRBV29-1 and TRBJ2-3, with D uncertain. The ends were cut back, 0 bases at V and 2 bases at J, with 18 bases in the middle. Germline V CDR1 and CDR2: SQVTM, ANQGSEA. The CDR3 is 17 amino acids. This CDR3 is CSVEETRLMGHTDTQYF. For the CDR3, the DNA is TGCAGCGTTGAAGAGACAAGACTCATGGGTCACACAGATACGCAGTATTTT.

Here the CDR3 reads CASSQMGSAYEQYF. The CDR3 DNA sequence: TGTGCCAGCAGCCAAATGGGCAGTGCCTACGAGCAGTACTTC. This rearrangement joins TRBV14 to TRBJ2-7; D gene ambiguous. The length of the CDR3 is 14 residues. Deletions cut 2 bases from V and 2 bases from J, with 10 bases between. The V gene's germline CDR1 is SGHDN and CDR2 FVKESK.

The genes are TRBV4-3 and TRBJ2-3, with 8 bases lining up with TRBD2. V lost 0 bases, J lost 1 base, and 15 bases stayed unmatched. The CDR3 totals 20 residues. Germline V gene data show CDR1 as LGHNA and CDR2 as YSLEER. The CDR3 region has the DNA TGCGCCAGCAGCCAAGATCCCGATATGAGAGCGGGAGAGGGCACAGATACGCAGTATTTT. Residues: CASSQDPDMRAGEGTDTQYF.